A selection of T cell receptor beta chains follows, all from one sample in a study of monozygotic twins with inflammatory bowel disease. TCRdb re-called the 5' RACE reads; one entry per CDR3 protein, DNA not given. This sample contains about 160,000 distinct CDR3 sequences. The sequenced sample was blood. The origin of the receptors is a human donor with ulcerative colitis or Crohn's disease, or a healthy co-twin of an affected twin (not recorded which). Each CDR3 is given with its conserved first and last residue.

v_call	j_call	cdr3_aa
TRBV7-8	TRBJ2-7	CASSFTGGAFLEEQYF
TRBV20-1	TRBJ2-5	CSAYMTGRRETQYF
TRBV6-1	TRBJ2-2	CASTYTLGQGATGELFF
TRBV12-3/TRBV12-4	TRBJ2-7	CASSPRDRGNEQYF
TRBV28	TRBJ2-2	CASSLPGTGFTGELFF
TRBV4-3	TRBJ2-7	CASSQERQFCEQYF
TRBV19	TRBJ2-1	CASSIGREVAEQFF
TRBV7-9	TRBJ1-1	CASSPTDGKNTEAFF
TRBV20-1	TRBJ1-1	CSAREGSLNTEAFF
TRBV10-3	TRBJ2-1	CAISPAGDSYNEQFF
TRBV7-2	TRBJ2-5	CASSPTGGASLETQYF
TRBV4-3	TRBJ1-3	CASSQGLSSGRSGNTIYF